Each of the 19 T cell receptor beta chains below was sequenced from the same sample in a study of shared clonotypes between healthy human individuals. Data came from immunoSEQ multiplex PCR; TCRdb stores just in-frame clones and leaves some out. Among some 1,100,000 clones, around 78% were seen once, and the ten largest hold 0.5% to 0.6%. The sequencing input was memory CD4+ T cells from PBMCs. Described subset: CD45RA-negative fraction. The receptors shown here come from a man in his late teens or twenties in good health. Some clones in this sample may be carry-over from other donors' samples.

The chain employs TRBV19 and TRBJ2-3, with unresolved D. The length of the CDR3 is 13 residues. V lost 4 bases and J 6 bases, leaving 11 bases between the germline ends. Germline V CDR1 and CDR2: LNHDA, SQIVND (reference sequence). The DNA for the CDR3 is TGTGCCAGTAGTAACACAAGAGCGGATACGCAGTATTTT. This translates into CASSNTRADTQYF.

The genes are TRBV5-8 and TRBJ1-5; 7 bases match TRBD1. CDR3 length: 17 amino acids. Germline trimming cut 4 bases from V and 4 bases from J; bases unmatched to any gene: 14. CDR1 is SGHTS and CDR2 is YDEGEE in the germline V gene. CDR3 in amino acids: CASSRGPQGRRNQPQHF. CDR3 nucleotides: TGTGCCAGCAGCAGGGGGCCACAGGGACGTAGGAATCAGCCCCAGCATTTT.

CDR3 bases: TGTGCCAGCAGTTTAAGGCGGCCCCGGGGAGATACGCAGTATTTT. This translates into CASSLRRPRGDTQYF. The J gene is TRBJ2-3, the V gene TRBV27; tentative D call: TRBD2 (5 bases). CDR3 length equals 15 residues. Per germline, CDR1 MNHEY and CDR2 SMNVEV (reference sequence). Deletions cut 2 bases from V and 5 bases from J, with 14 bases between.

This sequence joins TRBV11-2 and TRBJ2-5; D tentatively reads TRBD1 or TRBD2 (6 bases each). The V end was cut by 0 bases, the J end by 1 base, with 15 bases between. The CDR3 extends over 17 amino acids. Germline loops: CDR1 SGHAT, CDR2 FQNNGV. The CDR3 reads CASSLDRTAGAQETQYF. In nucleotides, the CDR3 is TGTGCCAGCAGCTTAGATCGGACAGCGGGTGCCCAAGAGACCCAGTACTTC.

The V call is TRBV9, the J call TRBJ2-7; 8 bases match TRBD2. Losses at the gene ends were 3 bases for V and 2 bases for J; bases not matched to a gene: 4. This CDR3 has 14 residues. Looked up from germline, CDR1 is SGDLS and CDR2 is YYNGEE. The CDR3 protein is CASSGSGTTYEQYF. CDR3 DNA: TGTGCCAGCAGCGGTAGCGGGACCACCTACGAGCAGTACTTC.

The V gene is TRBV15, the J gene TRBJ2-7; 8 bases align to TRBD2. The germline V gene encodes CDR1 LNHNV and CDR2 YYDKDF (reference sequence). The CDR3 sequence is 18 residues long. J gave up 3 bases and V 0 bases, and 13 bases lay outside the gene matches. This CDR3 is CATSRDQGLAGANYEQYF. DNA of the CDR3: TGTGCCACCAGCAGAGATCAAGGCCTAGCGGGCGCTAACTACGAGCAGTACTTC.

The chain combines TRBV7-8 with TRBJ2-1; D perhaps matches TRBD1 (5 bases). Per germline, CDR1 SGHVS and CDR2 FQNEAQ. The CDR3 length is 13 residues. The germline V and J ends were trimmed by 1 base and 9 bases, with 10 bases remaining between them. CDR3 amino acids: CASSLDQDTEQFF. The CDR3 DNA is TGTGCCAGCAGCTTAGATCAGGACACTGAGCAGTTCTTC.

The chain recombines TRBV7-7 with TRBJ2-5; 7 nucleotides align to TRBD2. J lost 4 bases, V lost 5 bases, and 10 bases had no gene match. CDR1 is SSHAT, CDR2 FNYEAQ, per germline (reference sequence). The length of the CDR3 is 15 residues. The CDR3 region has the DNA TGTGCCAGCAGCGGAGGACTAGGAATTCCAGAGACCCAGTACTTC. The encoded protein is CASSGGLGIPETQYF.

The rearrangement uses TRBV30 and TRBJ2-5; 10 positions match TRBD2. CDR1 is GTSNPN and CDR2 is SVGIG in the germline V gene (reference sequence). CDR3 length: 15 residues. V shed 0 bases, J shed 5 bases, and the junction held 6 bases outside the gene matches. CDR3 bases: TGTGCCTGGAGTGTGGCTAGCGGGAGTGGGGAGACCCAGTACTTC. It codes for CAWSVASGSGETQYF. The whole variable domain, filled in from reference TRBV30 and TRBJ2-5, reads SQTIHQWPATLVQPVGSPLSLECTVEGTSNPNLYWYRQAAGRGLQLLFYSVGIGQISSEVPQNLSASRPQDRQFILSSKKLLLSDSGFYLCAWSVASGSGETQYFGPGTRLLVL.

CDR3 bases: TGTGCCAGCAGTTACTCCGGGACAGGGACCACTGAAGCTTTCTTT. Protein: CASSYSGTGTTEAFF. The chain joins TRBV6-5 to TRBJ1-1; TRBD1 agrees at 9 bases. This CDR3 contains 15 residues. Looked up from germline, CDR1 is MNHEY and CDR2 is SVGAGI. The V gene end was trimmed by 0 bases and the J gene end by 4 bases; junction bases not matched to a gene: 3.

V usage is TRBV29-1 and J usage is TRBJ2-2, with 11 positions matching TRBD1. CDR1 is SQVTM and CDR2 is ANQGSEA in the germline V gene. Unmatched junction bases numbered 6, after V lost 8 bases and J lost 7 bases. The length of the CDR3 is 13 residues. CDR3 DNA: TGCAGCCCGGACAGGGGGCTTGGCGGGGAGCTGTTTTTT. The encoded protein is CSPDRGLGGELFF.

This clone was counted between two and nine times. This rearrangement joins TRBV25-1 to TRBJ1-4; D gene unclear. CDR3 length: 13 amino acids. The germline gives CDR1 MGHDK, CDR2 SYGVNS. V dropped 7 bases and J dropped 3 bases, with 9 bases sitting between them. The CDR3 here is CASTGASNEKLFF. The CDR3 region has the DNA TGTGCCAGCACAGGAGCCTCTAATGAAAAACTGTTTTTT.

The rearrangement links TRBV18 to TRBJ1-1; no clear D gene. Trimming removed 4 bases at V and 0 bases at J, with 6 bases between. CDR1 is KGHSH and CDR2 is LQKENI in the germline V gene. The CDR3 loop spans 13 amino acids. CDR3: CASSRSVNTEAFF. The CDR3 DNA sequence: TGTGCCAGCTCACGATCGGTGAACACTGAAGCTTTCTTT.

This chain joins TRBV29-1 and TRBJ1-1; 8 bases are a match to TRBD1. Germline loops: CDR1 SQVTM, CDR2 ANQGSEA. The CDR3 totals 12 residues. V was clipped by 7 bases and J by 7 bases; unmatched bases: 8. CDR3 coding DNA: TGCAGCGCCGCGACAGGGGCACATGAAGCTTTCTTT. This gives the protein CSAATGAHEAFF.

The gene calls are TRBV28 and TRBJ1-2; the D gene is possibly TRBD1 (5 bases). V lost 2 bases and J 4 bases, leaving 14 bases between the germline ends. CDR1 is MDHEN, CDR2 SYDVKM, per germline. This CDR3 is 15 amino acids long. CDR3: CASSLGGARGYGYTF. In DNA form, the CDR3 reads TGTGCCAGCAGTTTAGGAGGGGCCCGTGGCTATGGCTACACCTTC.

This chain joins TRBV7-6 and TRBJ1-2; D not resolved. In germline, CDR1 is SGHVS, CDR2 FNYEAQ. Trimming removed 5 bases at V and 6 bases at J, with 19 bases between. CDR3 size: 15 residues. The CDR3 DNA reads TGTGCCAGCAGCCCCCTCCCTGGGTTCTCGAATGGCTACACCTTC. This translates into CASSPLPGFSNGYTF.

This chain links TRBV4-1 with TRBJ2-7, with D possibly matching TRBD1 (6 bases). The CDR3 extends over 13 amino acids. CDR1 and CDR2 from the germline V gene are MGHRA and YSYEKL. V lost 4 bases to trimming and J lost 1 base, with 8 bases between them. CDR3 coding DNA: TGCGCCAGCAGCCGCGACAGGTCCTACGAGCAGTACTTC. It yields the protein CASSRDRSYEQYF.

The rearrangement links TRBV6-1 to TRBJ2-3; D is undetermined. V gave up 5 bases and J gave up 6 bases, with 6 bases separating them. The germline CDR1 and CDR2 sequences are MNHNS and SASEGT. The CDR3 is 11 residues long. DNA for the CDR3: TGTGCCAGCAGTACCCGTGATACGCAGTATTTT. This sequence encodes CASSTRDTQYF.

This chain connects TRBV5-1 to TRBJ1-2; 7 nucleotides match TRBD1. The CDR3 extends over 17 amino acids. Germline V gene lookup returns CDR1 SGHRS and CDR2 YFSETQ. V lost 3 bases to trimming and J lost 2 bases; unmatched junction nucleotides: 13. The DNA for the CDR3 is TGCGCCAGCAGCTCCGCCCGACAGGGCCCACCGAACTATGGCTACACCTTC. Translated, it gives CASSSARQGPPNYGYTF.